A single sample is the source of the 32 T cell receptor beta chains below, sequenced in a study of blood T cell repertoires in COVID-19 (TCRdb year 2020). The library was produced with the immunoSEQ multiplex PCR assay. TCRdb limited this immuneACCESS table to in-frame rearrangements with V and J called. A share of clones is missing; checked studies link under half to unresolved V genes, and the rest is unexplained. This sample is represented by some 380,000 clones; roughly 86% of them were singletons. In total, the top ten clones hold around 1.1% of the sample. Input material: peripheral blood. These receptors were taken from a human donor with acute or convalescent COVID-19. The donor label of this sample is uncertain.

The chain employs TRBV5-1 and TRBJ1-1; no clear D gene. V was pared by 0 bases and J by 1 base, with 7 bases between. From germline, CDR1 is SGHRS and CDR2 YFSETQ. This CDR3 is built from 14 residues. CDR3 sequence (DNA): TGCGCCAGCAGCTTGGCGGGTCCGAACACTGAAGCTTTCTTT. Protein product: CASSLAGPNTEAFF.

CDR3: CASSLQGRRGGNEQYF. The CDR3 DNA is TGTGCCAGCAGCCTCCAGGGCAGGAGAGGGGGAAACGAGCAGTACTTC. The chain has TRBV2 and TRBJ2-7; TRBD1 might be the D (6 bases). CDR3 size: 16 residues. Trimming left V 6 bases short and J 5 bases short, with 23 bases between. CDR1 and CDR2 from the germline V gene are SNHLY and FYNNEI.

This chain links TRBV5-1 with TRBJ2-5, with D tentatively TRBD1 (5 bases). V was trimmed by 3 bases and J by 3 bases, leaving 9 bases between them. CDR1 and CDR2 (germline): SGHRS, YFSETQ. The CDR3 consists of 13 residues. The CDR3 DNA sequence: TGCGCCAGCAGCTGGGGCCCCGAAGAGACCCAGTACTTC. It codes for CASSWGPEETQYF.

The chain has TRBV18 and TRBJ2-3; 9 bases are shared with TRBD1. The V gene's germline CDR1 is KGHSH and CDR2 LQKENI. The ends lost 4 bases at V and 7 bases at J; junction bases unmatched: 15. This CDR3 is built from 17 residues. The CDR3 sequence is CASSQVVMGQGSNTQYF. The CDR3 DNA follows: TGTGCCAGCTCACAAGTAGTAATGGGACAGGGCAGCAATACGCAGTATTTT.

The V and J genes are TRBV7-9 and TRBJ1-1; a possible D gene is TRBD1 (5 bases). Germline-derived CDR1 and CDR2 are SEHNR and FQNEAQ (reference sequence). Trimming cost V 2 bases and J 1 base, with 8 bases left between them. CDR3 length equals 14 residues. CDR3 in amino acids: CASSLSGANTEAFF. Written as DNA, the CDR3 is TGTGCCAGCAGCTTAAGTGGGGCGAACACTGAAGCTTTCTTT.

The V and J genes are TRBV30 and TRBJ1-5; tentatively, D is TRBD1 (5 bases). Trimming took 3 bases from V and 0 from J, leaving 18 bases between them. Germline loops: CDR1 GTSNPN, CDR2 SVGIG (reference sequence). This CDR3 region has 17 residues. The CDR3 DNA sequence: TGTGCCTGGAGGCCAAGGGGCAGGCGGAATAGCAATCAGCCCCAGCATTTT. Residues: CAWRPRGRRNSNQPQHF.

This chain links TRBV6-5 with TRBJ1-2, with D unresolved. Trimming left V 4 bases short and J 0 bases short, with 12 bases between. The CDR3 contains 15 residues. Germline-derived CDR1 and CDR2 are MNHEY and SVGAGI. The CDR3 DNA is TGTGCCAGCAGTTTAGGAGCGGGTTCTAACTATGGCTACACCTTC. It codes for CASSLGAGSNYGYTF.

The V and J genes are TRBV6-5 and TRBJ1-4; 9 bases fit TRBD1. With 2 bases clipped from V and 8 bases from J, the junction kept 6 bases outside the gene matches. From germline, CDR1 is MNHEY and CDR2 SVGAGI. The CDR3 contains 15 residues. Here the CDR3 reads CASSYEGTGLEKLFF. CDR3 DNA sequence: TGTGCCAGCAGTTACGAAGGGACAGGGTTAGAAAAACTGTTTTTT.

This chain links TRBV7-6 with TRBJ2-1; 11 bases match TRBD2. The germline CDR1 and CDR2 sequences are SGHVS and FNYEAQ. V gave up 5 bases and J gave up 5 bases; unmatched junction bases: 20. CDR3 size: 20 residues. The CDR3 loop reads CASSPRLAGTSWGFNNEQFF. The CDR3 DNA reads TGTGCCAGCAGCCCCCGACTAGCGGGAACTTCCTGGGGGTTCAACAATGAGCAGTTCTTC.

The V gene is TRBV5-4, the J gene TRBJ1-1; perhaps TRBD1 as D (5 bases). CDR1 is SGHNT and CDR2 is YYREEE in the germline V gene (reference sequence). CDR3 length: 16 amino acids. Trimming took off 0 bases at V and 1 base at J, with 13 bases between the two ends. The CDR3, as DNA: TGTGCCAGCAGCTTGGGCAAGGGCAGGGCGAACACTGAAGCTTTCTTT. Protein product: CASSLGKGRANTEAFF.

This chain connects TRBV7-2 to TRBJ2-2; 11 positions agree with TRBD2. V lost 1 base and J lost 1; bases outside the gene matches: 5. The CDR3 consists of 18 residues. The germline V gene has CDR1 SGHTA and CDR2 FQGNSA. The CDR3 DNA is TGTGCCAGCAGCTTAGTCCTAGCGGGGGGCTTGAACACCGGGGAGCTGTTTTTT. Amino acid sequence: CASSLVLAGGLNTGELFF.

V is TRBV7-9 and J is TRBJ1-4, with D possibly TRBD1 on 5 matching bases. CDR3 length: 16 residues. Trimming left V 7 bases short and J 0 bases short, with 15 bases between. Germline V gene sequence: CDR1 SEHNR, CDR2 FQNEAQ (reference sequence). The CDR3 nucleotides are TGTGCCAGCAACACCTGGGGGGGAGCAACTAATGAAAAACTGTTTTTT. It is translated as CASNTWGGATNEKLFF.

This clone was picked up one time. This CDR3 is CASSAGLAGGPTQETQYF. The CDR3 coding sequence is TGTGCCAGCAGCGCTGGACTAGCGGGGGGACCCACCCAAGAGACCCAGTACTTC. The chain uses TRBV5-4 and TRBJ2-5, with TRBD2 matching 14 bases. Per the germline V gene, CDR1 is SGHNT and CDR2 is YYREEE (reference sequence). Losses at the gene ends were 4 bases for V and 1 base for J; bases not matched to a gene: 9. This CDR3 is 18 amino acids long.

The CDR3 protein is CASSLGGKQETQYF. In DNA, the CDR3 is TGCGCCAGCAGCTTGGGCGGGAAACAAGAGACCCAGTACTTC. The rearrangement uses TRBV5-1 and TRBJ2-5, with D possibly matching TRBD2 (6 bases). The CDR3 spans 14 residues. V dropped 0 bases and J dropped 2 bases, with 8 bases sitting between them. CDR1 is SGHRS and CDR2 is YFSETQ in the germline V gene.

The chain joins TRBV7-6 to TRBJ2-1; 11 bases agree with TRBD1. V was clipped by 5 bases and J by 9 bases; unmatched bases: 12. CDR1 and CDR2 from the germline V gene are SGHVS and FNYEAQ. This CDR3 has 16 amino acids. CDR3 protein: CASSIGTGGGQAEQFF. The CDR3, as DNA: TGTGCCAGCAGCATCGGGACAGGGGGTGGACAGGCTGAGCAGTTCTTC.

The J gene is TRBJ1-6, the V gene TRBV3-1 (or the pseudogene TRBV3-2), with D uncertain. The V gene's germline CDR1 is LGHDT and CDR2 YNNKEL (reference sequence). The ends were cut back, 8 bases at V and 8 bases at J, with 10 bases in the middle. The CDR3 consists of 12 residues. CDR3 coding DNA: TGTGCCAGCTCCGAGGGTCATTCACCCCTCCACTTT. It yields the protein CASSEGHSPLHF.

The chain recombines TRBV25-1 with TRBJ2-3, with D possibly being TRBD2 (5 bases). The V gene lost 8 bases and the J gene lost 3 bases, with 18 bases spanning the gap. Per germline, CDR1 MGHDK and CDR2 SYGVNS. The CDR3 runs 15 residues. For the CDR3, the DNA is TGTGCCAGCGCCACGGGCGGGCGTGGAACAGATACGCAGTATTTT. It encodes CASATGGRGTDTQYF. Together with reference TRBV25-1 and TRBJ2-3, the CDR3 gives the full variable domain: EADIYQTPRYLVIGTGKKITLECSQTMGHDKMYWYQQDPGMELHLIHYSYGVNSTEKGDLSSESTVSRIRTEHFPLTLESARPSHTSQYLCASATGGRGTDTQYFGPGTRLTVL.

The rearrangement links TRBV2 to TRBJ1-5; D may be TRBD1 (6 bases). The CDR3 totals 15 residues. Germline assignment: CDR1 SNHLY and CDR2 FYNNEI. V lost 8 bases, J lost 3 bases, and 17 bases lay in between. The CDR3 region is CASREVRGTNQPQHF. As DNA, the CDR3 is TGTGCCAGCCGGGAGGTCAGGGGAACCAATCAGCCCCAGCATTTT.

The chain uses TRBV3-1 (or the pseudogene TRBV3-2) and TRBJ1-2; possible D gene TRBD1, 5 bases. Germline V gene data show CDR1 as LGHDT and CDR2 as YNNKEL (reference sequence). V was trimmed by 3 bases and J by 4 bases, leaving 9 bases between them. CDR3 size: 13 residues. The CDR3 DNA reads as TGTGCCAGCAGCCATCAGGGTTTCTATGGCTACACCTTC. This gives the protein CASSHQGFYGYTF.

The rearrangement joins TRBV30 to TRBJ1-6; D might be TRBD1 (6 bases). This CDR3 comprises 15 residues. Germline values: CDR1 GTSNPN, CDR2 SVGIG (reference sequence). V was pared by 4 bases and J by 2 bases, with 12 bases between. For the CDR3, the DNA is TGTGCCTGGACCACAGGGTATCCCTATAATTCACCCCTCCACTTT. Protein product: CAWTTGYPYNSPLHF.

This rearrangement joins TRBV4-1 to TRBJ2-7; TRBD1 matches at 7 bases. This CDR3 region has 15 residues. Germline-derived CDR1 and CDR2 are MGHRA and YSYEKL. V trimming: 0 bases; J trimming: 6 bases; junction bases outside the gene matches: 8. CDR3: CASSQDSGTAVEQYF. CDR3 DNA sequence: TGCGCCAGCAGCCAAGATTCCGGGACAGCGGTCGAGCAGTACTTC.

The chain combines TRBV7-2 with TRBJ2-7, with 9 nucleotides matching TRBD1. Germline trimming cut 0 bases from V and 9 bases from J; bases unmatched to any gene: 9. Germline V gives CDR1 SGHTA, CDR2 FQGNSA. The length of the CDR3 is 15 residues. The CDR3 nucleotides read TGTGCCAGCAGCTTAGCCAGGGGACAGGGAGTAGGGCAGTACTTC. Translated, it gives CASSLARGQGVGQYF.

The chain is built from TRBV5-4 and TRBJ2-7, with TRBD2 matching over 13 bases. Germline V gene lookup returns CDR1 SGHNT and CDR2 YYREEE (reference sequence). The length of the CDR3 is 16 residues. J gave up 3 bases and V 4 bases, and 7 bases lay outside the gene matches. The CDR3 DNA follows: TGTGCCAGCAGCCGAACCGGGACTAGCGGGATCTACGAGCAGTACTTC. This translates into CASSRTGTSGIYEQYF.

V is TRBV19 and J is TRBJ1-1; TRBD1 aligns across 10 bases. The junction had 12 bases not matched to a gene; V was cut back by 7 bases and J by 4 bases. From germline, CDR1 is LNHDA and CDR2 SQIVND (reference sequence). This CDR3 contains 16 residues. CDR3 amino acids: CASTDRGRGFGTEAFF. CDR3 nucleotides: TGTGCCAGTACTGACAGGGGGCGCGGGTTTGGCACTGAAGCTTTCTTT.

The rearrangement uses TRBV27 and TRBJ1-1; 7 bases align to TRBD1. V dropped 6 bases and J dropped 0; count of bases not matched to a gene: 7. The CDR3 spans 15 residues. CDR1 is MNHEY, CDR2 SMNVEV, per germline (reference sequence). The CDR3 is CASSTGVGMNTEAFF. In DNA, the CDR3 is TGTGCCAGCAGCACAGGGGTGGGAATGAACACTGAAGCTTTCTTT.

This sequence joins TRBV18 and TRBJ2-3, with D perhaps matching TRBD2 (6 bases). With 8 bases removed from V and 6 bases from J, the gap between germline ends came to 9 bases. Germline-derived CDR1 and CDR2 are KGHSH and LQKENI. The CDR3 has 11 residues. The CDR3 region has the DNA TGTGCCAGCCGGACTACTGATACGCAGTATTTT. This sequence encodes CASRTTDTQYF.

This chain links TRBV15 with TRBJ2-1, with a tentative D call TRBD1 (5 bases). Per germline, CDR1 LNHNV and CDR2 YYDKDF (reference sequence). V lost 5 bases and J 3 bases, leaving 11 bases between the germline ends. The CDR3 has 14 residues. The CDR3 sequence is CATSQGGFYNEQFF. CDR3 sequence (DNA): TGTGCCACCAGCCAGGGCGGCTTCTACAATGAGCAGTTCTTC.

CDR3 loop: CASSQGGEAFF. The CDR3 bases are TGTGCCAGCAGCCAGGGAGGTGAAGCTTTCTTT. This chain joins TRBV13 and TRBJ1-1, with a possible D match to TRBD1 (5 bases). Trimming removed 5 bases at V and 7 bases at J, with 8 bases between. CDR3 length equals 11 residues. Germline V gives CDR1 PRHDT, CDR2 FYEKMQ (reference sequence).

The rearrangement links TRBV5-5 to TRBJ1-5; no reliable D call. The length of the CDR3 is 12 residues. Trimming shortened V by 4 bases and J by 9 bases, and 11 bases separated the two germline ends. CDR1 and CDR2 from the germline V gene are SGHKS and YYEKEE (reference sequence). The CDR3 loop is CASSEIVGPQHF. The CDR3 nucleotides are TGTGCCAGCAGCGAGATCGTCGGGCCCCAGCATTTT. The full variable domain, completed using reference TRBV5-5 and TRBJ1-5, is DAGVTQSPTHLIKTRGQQVTLRCSPISGHKSVSWYQQVLGQGPQFIFQYYEKEERGRGNFPDRFSARQFPNYSSELNVNALLLGDSALYLCASSEIVGPQHFGDGTRLSIL.

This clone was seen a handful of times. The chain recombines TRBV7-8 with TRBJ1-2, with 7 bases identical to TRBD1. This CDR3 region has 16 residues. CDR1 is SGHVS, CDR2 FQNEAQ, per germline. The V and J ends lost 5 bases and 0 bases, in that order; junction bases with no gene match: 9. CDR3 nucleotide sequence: TGTGCCAGCAGCCCGGCCGGACAGGCCGCTAACTATGGCTACACCTTC. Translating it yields CASSPAGQAANYGYTF.

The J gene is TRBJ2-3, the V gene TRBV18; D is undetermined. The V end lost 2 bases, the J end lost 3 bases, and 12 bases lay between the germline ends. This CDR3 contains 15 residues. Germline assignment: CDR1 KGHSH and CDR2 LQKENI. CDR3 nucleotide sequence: TGTGCCAGCTCACCAGTGGCAGGAATAACAGATACGCAGTATTTT. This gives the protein CASSPVAGITDTQYF.

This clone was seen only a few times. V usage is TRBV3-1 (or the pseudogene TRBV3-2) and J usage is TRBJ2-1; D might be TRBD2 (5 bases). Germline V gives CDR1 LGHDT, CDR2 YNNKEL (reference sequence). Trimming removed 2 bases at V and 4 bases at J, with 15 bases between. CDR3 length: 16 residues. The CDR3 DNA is TGTGCCAGCAGCCAATTCTCGCGGCGGAGGTACAATGAGCAGTTCTTC. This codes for CASSQFSRRRYNEQFF.